A selection of T cell receptor beta chains follows, all from one sample in a study of cytomegalovirus exposure and HLA in healthy donors. Generated by immunoSEQ multiplex PCR, the TCRdb table keeps only in-frame clones and is missing some. The sample holds 150,000 to 200,000 clones, about 83% seen once. The specimen was PBMCs. Receptors were obtained from a man between 35 and 55 years old in good health and CMV-seropositive. Each CDR3 is given with its conserved first and last residue. A D gene is named only where the DNA matches it firmly. Clone size is given for some rows only: seen once, a few or many times, or a class if the clone is expanded.

J gene | clone size | CDR3 length | D gene | V gene | CDR3 protein | CDR3 DNA
TRBJ2-7 | . | 14 | . | TRBV10-3 | CAISPPGFPYEQYF | TGTGCCATCAGTCCCCCAGGGTTCCCCTACGAGCAGTACTTC
TRBJ2-3 | . | 15 | TRBD1 | TRBV5-1 | CASSLTGQNGDTQYF | TGCGCCAGCAGCCTCACGGGACAGAACGGAGATACGCAGTATTTT
TRBJ1-4 | . | 15 | . | TRBV28 | CASSFNGRAVEKLFF | TGTGCCAGCAGTTTCAACGGCAGGGCTGTTGAAAAACTGTTTTTT
TRBJ2-5 | . | 13 | TRBD1 | TRBV5-5 | CASSGTGGETQYF | TGTGCCAGCAGCGGGACAGGGGGAGAGACCCAGTACTTC
TRBJ2-7 | . | 15 | . | TRBV10-3 | CAISESRAGSYEQYF | TGTGCCATCAGTGAGTCGAGGGCGGGATCCTACGAGCAGTACTTC
TRBJ2-3 | . | 17 | . | TRBV5-1 | CASSPRTLEQLTDTQYF | TGCGCCAGCAGCCCGCGTACGCTAGAGCAATTAACAGATACGCAGTATTTT
TRBJ2-1 | . | 11 | . | TRBV7-9 | CASGRNNEQFF | TGTGCCAGCGGGAGGAACAATGAGCAGTTCTTC
TRBJ2-5 | . | 16 | . | TRBV7-8 | CASSLRHFTNQETQYF | TGTGCCAGCAGCTTAAGGCATTTCACTAACCAAGAGACCCAGTACTTC
TRBJ2-5 | . | 15 | TRBD1 | TRBV11-2 | CASSLGQGAFETQYF | TGTGCCAGCAGCCTGGGACAGGGGGCGTTTGAGACCCAGTACTTC
TRBJ2-1 | . | 14 | . | TRBV4-3 | CASTPGLNGNEQFF | TGCGCCAGCACTCCAGGGCTTAATGGCAATGAGCAGTTCTTC
TRBJ2-7 | . | 15 | . | TRBV4-1 | CASSPVEIRGLEQYF | TGCGCCAGCAGCCCCGTAGAAATCCGCGGGCTCGAGCAGTACTTC
TRBJ1-2 | . | 14 | TRBD1 | TRBV27 | CASSARQGITGYTF | TGTGCCAGCAGTGCCCGACAGGGGATCACTGGCTACACCTTC
TRBJ2-7 | . | 14 | TRBD1 | TRBV27 | CANNPGGESYEQYF | TGTGCCAACAACCCAGGGGGCGAATCCTACGAGCAGTACTTC
TRBJ2-7 | . | 12 | . | TRBV30 | CAWRAGSYEQYF | TGTGCCTGGAGAGCGGGCTCCTACGAGCAGTACTTC
TRBJ2-1 | . | 16 | TRBD2 | TRBV7-6 | CASSLLIPSGSDEQFF | TGTGCCAGCAGCTTACTAATTCCCAGCGGGAGCGATGAGCAGTTCTTC
TRBJ1-2 | . | 16 | TRBD1 | TRBV27 | CASSPGQGAPVSGYTF | TGTGCCAGCAGTCCGGGACAGGGGGCCCCAGTCTCCGGCTACACCTTC
TRBJ2-1 | few | 15 | . | TRBV11-2 | CASSEIRGSGNEQFF | TGTGCCAGCAGCGAAATAAGGGGCTCTGGAAATGAGCAGTTCTTC
TRBJ2-1 | . | 14 | TRBD2 | TRBV9 | CASKREGGIDEQFF | TGTGCCAGCAAGCGGGAGGGAGGTATTGATGAGCAGTTCTTC
TRBJ2-7 | . | 13 | . | TRBV5-1 | CASSLAGIHEQYF | TGCGCCAGCAGCTTGGCAGGAATCCACGAGCAGTACTTC
TRBJ2-3 | . | 14 | TRBD2 | TRBV7-2 | CASRGLAVADTQYF | TGTGCCAGCAGGGGACTAGCGGTAGCAGATACGCAGTATTTT
TRBJ2-6 | . | 18 | TRBD1 | TRBV9 | CASSVGTGGDSGANVLTF | TGTGCCAGCAGCGTAGGGACAGGGGGAGACTCTGGGGCCAACGTCCTGACTTTC
TRBJ1-1 | . | 18 | . | TRBV5-1 | CASSRRTARMRMNTEAFF | TGCGCCAGCAGCCGTCGGACAGCAAGAATGAGGATGAACACTGAAGCTTTCTTT
TRBJ2-6 | . | 20 | TRBD2 | TRBV4-3 | CASSQGTSGGLNSGANVLTF | TGCGCCAGCAGCCAAGGGACTAGCGGGGGACTAAACTCTGGGGCCAACGTCCTGACTTTC
TRBJ2-7 | few | 15 | . | TRBV28 | CASSDRKTLKYEQYF | TGTGCCAGCAGTGACAGGAAGACGCTGAAATACGAGCAGTACTTC
TRBJ1-2 | . | 17 | TRBD1 | TRBV19 | CASRRPGQGMGRYGYTF | TGTGCCAGTAGGAGACCGGGACAGGGCATGGGCCGCTATGGCTACACCTTC
TRBJ2-6 | . | 15 | . | TRBV4-1 | CASSQRHVGANVLTF | TGCGCCAGCAGCCAGCGGCACGTTGGGGCCAACGTCCTGACTTTC
TRBJ1-1 | . | 15 | . | TRBV28 | CASTLIQTGNTEAFF | TGTGCCAGCACCCTTATCCAGACAGGGAACACTGAAGCTTTCTTT
TRBJ2-4 | . | 13 | . | TRBV28 | CASSLHAKNIQYF | TGTGCCAGCAGTTTACATGCCAAAAACATTCAGTACTTC
TRBJ2-5 | . | 16 | TRBD2 | TRBV5-6 | CASYPFSGRGRETQYF | TGTGCCAGCTATCCCTTTAGCGGGAGGGGTCGGGAGACCCAGTACTTC
TRBJ2-2 | once | 15 | . | TRBV11-2 | CASSLDPHPTGELFF | TGTGCCAGCAGCTTAGACCCACACCCCACCGGGGAGCTGTTTTTT
TRBJ1-2 | . | 13 | . | TRBV28 | CANRDGRPGGYTF | TGTGCCAACCGGGATGGCCGACCCGGTGGCTACACCTTC
TRBJ2-7 | once | 13 | TRBD2 | TRBV7-9 | CASGLAGTYEQYF | TGTGCCAGCGGGCTAGCGGGGACCTACGAGCAGTACTTC
TRBJ2-7 | . | 14 | TRBD2 | TRBV7-9 | CASSLTSGPYEQYF | TGTGCCAGCAGCTTAACTAGCGGACCCTACGAGCAGTACTTC
TRBJ1-5 | . | 13 | . | TRBV28 | CASSFTVNQPQHF | TGTGCCAGCAGTTTTACGGTCAATCAGCCCCAGCATTTT
TRBJ1-2 | . | 14 | TRBD1 | TRBV7-2 | CASSLRDRGAGYTF | TGTGCCAGCAGCTTAAGGGACAGGGGGGCTGGCTACACCTTC
TRBJ1-1 | . | 16 | . | TRBV13 | CASSLFNGRVNTEAFF | TGTGCCAGCAGCTTATTCAACGGCAGGGTGAACACTGAAGCTTTCTTT
TRBJ2-2 | once | 15 | TRBD2 | TRBV27 | CASSKGLAGVGELFF | TGTGCCAGCAGTAAGGGACTAGCGGGAGTGGGGGAGCTGTTTTTT
TRBJ1-5 | . | 14 | TRBD1 | TRBV7-8 | CASSFTGGGQPQHF | TGTGCCAGCAGCTTTACAGGGGGAGGACAGCCCCAGCATTTT
TRBJ1-4 | once | 17 | . | TRBV7-9 | CASSLAGQVTTNEKLFF | TGTGCCAGCAGCTTAGCGGGACAAGTTACAACTAATGAAAAACTGTTTTTT
TRBJ1-1 | . | 16 | . | TRBV5-6 | CASSFPMGAAQGEAFF | TGTGCCAGCAGCTTCCCGATGGGGGCGGCTCAGGGTGAAGCTTTCTTT
TRBJ2-1 | . | 17 | . | TRBV19 | CASRAIASSSSYNEQFF | TGTGCCAGTAGGGCCATAGCGTCCAGCAGCTCCTACAATGAGCAGTTCTTC
TRBJ2-3 | . | 13 | . | TRBV5-4 | CASSFPGEDTQYF | TGTGCCAGCAGCTTCCCGGGGGAAGATACGCAGTATTTT
TRBJ2-1 | . | 15 | . | TRBV5-1 | CASSLRAFTYNEQFF | TGCGCCAGCAGCTTGCGAGCGTTCACCTACAATGAGCAGTTCTTC
TRBJ1-5 | once | 18 | TRBD1 | TRBV19 | CASSMAPTGPRYDQPQHF | TGTGCCAGTAGTATGGCCCCGACAGGGCCAAGATATGATCAGCCCCAGCATTTT
TRBJ1-5 | . | 17 | TRBD1 | TRBV28 | CASSSSGGGWSNQPQHF | TGTGCCAGCAGTTCCAGTGGAGGGGGCTGGAGCAATCAGCCCCAGCATTTT
TRBJ2-1 | . | 17 | TRBD2 | TRBV11-2 | CASSPPLGREQGNEQFF | TGTGCCAGCAGCCCTCCCTTGGGGCGGGAGCAAGGCAATGAGCAGTTCTTC
TRBJ2-5 | . | 15 | . | TRBV18 | CASSPDSLLGETQYF | TGTGCCAGCTCACCTGACAGCTTACTCGGTGAGACCCAGTACTTC
TRBJ2-3 | . | 15 | TRBD2 | TRBV5-1 | CASSGGTSGSDTQYF | TGCGCCAGCAGCGGCGGGACTAGCGGGTCAGATACGCAGTATTTT
TRBJ2-1 | . | 15 | TRBD2 | TRBV5-1 | CASSFEGGPHNEQFF | TGCGCCAGCAGCTTCGAGGGAGGGCCGCACAATGAGCAGTTCTTC
TRBJ1-5 | . | 14 | . | TRBV7-2 | CASSFTAGDQPQHF | TGTGCCAGCAGCTTCACGGCGGGAGATCAGCCCCAGCATTTT
TRBJ1-1 | . | 15 | TRBD1 | TRBV6-5 | CASSNPTGPPTEAFF | TGTGCCAGCAGTAACCCGACAGGGCCCCCCACTGAAGCTTTCTTT
TRBJ2-2 | once | 12 | . | TRBV2 | CASSDGVGELFF | TGTGCCAGCAGTGACGGGGTCGGGGAGCTGTTTTTT
TRBJ2-7 | . | 16 | TRBD1 | TRBV4-2 | CASSQVGTGGRYEQYF | TGTGCCAGCAGCCAAGTGGGGACAGGGGGCCGGTACGAGCAGTACTTC
TRBJ2-7 | . | 14 | TRBD1 | TRBV15 | CATSRGDRAYEQYF | TGTGCCACCAGCAGAGGTGACAGGGCTTACGAGCAGTACTTC
TRBJ2-5 | . | 16 | TRBD1 | TRBV9 | CASSVSTGTGVETQYF | TGTGCCAGCAGCGTAAGCACCGGGACAGGGGTTGAGACCCAGTACTTC
TRBJ2-3 | . | 13 | . | TRBV5-1 | CASSSSSTDTQYF | TGCGCCAGCAGCTCCTCCTCCACAGATACGCAGTATTTT
TRBJ1-1 | . | 15 | . | TRBV14 | CASSQDLQVLTEAFF | TGTGCCAGCAGCCAAGATCTGCAGGTCCTCACTGAAGCTTTCTTT